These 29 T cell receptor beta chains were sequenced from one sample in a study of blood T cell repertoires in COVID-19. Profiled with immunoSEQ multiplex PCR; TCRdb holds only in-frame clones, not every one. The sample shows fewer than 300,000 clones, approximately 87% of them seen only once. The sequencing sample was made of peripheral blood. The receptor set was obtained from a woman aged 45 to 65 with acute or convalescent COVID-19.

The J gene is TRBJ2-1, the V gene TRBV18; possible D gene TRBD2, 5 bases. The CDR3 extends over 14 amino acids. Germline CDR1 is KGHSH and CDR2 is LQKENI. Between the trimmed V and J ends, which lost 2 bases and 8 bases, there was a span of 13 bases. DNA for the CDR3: TGTGCCAGCTCACCATCGAGGGTCCCGGATGAGCAGTTCTTC. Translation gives CASSPSRVPDEQFF.

DNA for the CDR3: TGTGCCAGTAGTATATTGGGACAGATCTATGGCTACACCTTC. Protein: CASSILGQIYGYTF. J is TRBJ1-2 and V is TRBV19, with 7 bases that match TRBD1. Losses at the gene ends were 2 bases for V and 4 bases for J; bases not matched to a gene: 4. The length of the CDR3 is 14 residues. Germline CDR1 and CDR2: LNHDA and SQIVND (reference sequence).

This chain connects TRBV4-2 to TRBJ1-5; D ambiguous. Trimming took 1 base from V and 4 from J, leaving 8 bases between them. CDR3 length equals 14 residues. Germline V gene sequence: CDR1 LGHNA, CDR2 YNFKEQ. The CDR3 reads CASSQALVNQPQHF. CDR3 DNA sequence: TGTGCCAGCAGCCAAGCGCTAGTGAATCAGCCCCAGCATTTT.

The CDR3 DNA is TGCAGCGCGATAGCGGGAATCTATGAGCAGTTCTTC. It encodes CSAIAGIYEQFF. The J gene is TRBJ2-1, the V gene TRBV29-1; 8 bases fit TRBD2. The CDR3 runs 12 residues. The V gene end was trimmed by 7 bases and the J gene end by 8 bases; junction bases not matched to a gene: 7. Germline CDR1 reads SQVTM; CDR2 reads ANQGSEA.

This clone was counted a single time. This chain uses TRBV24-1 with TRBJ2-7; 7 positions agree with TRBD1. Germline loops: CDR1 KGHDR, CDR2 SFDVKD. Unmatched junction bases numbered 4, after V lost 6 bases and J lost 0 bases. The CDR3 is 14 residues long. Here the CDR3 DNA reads TGTGCCACCAGTAACAGGGACAGCTCCTACGAGCAGTACTTC. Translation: CATSNRDSSYEQYF.

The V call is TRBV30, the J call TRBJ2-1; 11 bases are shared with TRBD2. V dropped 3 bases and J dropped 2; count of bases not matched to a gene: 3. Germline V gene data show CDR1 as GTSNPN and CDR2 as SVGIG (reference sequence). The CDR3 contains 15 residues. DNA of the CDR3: TGTGCCTGGAGACTAGCGGGAGTCACCTACAATGAGCAGTTCTTC. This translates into CAWRLAGVTYNEQFF.

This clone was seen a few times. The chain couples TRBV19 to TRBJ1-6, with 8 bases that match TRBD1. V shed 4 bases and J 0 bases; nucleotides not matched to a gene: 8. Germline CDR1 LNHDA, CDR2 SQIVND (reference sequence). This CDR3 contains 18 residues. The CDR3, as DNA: TGTGCCAGTAGTAAAAACCGACAGGGGAGCTCCTATAATTCACCCCTCCACTTT. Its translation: CASSKNRQGSSYNSPLHF.

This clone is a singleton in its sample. The CDR3 DNA is TGTGCCAGCAGCCCTGGGACAGGTTATGCCTATAGCAATCAGCCCCAGCATTTT. This encodes CASSPGTGYAYSNQPQHF. V is TRBV7-6 and J is TRBJ1-5, with TRBD1 identical over 8 bases. The CDR3 sequence is 18 residues long. Germline assignment: CDR1 SGHVS and CDR2 FNYEAQ. The J segment lost 0 bases and the V segment lost 5 bases, leaving 12 bases of the junction unmatched.

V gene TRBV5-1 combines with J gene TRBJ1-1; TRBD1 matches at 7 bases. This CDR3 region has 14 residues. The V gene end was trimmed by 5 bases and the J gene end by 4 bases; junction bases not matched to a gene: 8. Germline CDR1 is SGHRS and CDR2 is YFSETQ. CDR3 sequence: CASSIDRASTEAFF. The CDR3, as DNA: TGCGCCAGCAGTATAGACAGGGCGAGCACTGAAGCTTTCTTT.

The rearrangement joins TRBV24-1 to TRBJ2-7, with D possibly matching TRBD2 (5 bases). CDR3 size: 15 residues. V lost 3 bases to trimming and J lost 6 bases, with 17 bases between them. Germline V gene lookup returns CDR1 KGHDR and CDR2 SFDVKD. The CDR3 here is CATSDAAGVRSEQYF. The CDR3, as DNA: TGTGCCACCAGTGATGCAGCCGGGGTGAGGTCCGAGCAGTACTTC.

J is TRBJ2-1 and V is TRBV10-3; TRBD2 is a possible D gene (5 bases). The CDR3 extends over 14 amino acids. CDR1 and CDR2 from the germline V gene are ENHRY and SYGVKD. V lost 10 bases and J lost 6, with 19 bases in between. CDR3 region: CATSRLSVSNEQFF. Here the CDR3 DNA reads TGTGCCACCTCCAGACTAAGCGTGAGCAATGAGCAGTTCTTC.

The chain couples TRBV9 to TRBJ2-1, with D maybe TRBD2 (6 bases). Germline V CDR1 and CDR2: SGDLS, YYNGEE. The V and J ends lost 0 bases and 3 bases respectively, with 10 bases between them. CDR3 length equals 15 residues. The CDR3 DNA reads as TGTGCCAGCAGCGTAGACGGGAGTGACTACAATGAGCAGTTCTTC. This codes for CASSVDGSDYNEQFF.

The CDR3 bases are TGTGCCAGCAGCATGACTAGCGGGGGAACCTACGAGCAGTACTTC. This sequence encodes CASSMTSGGTYEQYF. The rearrangement joins TRBV7-2 to TRBJ2-7; 12 nucleotides align to TRBD2. This CDR3 is 15 amino acids long. J gave up 2 bases and V 5 bases, and 4 bases lay outside the gene matches. Germline CDR1 and CDR2: SGHTA and FQGNSA.

CDR3 residues: CASSEFLVSGGYTF. The CDR3 DNA reads as TGTGCCAGCAGTGAATTCTTAGTTTCTGGTGGCTACACCTTC. V usage is TRBV6-1 and J usage is TRBJ1-2; D uncertain. Trimming took off 2 bases at V and 7 bases at J, with 14 bases between the two ends. CDR1 MNHNS and CDR2 SASEGT come from the germline V gene. The CDR3 loop spans 14 amino acids.

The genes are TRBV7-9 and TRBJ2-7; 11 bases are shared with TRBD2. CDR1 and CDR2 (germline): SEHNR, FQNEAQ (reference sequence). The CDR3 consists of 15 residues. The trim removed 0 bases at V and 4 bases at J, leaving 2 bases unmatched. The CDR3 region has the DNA TGTGCCAGCAGCTTAGCGGGACTAGCGGATTACGAGCAGTACTTC. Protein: CASSLAGLADYEQYF.

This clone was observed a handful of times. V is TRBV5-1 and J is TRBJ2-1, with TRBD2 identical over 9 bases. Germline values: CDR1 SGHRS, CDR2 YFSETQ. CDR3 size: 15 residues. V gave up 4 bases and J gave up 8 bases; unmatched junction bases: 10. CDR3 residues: CASSPGLARFHEQFF. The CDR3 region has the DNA TGCGCCAGCAGCCCGGGACTAGCTCGATTCCATGAGCAGTTCTTC.

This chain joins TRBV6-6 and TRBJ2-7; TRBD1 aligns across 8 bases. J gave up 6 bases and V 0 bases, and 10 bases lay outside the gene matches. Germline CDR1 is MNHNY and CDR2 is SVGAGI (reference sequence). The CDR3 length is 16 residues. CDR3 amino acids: CASSYSTPVTGAEQYF. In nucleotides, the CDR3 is TGTGCCAGCAGTTACTCGACCCCTGTGACAGGGGCCGAGCAGTACTTC.

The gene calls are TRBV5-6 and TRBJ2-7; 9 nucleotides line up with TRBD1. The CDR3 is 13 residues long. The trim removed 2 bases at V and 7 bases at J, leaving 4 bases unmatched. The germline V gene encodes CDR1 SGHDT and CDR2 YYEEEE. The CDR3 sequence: CASSFTGGSEQYF. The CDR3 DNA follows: TGTGCCAGCAGCTTTACAGGGGGCAGTGAGCAGTACTTC. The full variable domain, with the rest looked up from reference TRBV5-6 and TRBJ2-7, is DAGVTQSPTHLIKTRGQQVTLRCSPKSGHDTVSWYQQALGQGPQFIFQYYEEEERQRGNFPDRFSGHQFPNYSSELNVNALLLGDSALYLCASSFTGGSEQYFGPGTRLTVT.

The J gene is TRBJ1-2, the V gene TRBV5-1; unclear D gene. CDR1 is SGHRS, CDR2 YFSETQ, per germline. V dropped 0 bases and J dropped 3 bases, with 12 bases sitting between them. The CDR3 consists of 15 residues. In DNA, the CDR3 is TGCGCCAGCAGCTTGGTGGGAGGGCCCGACTATGGCTACACCTTC. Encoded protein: CASSLVGGPDYGYTF. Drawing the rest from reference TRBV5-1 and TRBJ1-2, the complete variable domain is KAGVTQTPRYLIKTRGQQVTLSCSPISGHRSVSWYQQTPGQGLQFLFEYFSETQRNKGNFPGRFSGRQFSNSRSEMNVSTLELGDSALYLCASSLVGGPDYGYTFGSGTRLTVV.

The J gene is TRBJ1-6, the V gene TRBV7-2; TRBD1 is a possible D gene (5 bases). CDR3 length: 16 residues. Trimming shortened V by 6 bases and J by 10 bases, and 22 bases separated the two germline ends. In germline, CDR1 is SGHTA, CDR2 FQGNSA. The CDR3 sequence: CASRDARVAFPSPLHF. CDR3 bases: TGTGCCAGCAGGGACGCCAGGGTGGCGTTTCCCTCACCCCTCCACTTT.

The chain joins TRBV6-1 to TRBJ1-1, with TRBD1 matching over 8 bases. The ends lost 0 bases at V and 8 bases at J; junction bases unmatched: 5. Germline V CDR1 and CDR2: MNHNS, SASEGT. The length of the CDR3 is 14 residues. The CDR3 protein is CASSEAGTGDEAFF. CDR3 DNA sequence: TGTGCCAGCAGTGAAGCCGGGACAGGCGACGAAGCTTTCTTT.

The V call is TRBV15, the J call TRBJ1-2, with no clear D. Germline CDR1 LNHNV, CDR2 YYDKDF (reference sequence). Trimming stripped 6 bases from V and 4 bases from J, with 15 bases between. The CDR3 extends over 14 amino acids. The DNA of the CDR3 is TGTGCCACCAGTACCAGGCTTGGACTCTATGGCTACACCTTC. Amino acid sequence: CATSTRLGLYGYTF.

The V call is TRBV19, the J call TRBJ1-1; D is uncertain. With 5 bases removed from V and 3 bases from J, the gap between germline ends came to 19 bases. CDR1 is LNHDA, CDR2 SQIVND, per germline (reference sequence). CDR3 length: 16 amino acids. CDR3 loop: CASSVYGPGEDTEAFF. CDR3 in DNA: TGTGCCAGTAGTGTCTATGGACCGGGAGAGGACACTGAAGCTTTCTTT. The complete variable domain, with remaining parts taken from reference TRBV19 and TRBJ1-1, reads DGGITQSPKYLFRKEGQNVTLSCEQNLNHDAMYWYRQDPGQGLRLIYYSQIVNDFQKGDIAEGYSVSREKKESFPLTVTSAQKNPTAFYLCASSVYGPGEDTEAFFGQGTRLTVV.

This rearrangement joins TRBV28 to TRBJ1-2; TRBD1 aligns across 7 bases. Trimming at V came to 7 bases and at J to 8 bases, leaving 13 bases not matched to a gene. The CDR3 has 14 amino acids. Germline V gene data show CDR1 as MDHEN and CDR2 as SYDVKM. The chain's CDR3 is CASTNKDRWFGYTF. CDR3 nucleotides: TGTGCCAGCACCAATAAGGACAGGTGGTTCGGCTACACCTTC.

The CDR3 DNA reads TGTGCCAGCAGCTTGGGCGTCAGGGCAAGCACAGATACGCAGTATTTT. It translates to CASSLGVRASTDTQYF. The chain links TRBV5-4 to TRBJ2-3; TRBD1 might be the D (5 bases). The CDR3 spans 16 residues. The V gene lost 0 bases and the J gene lost 0 bases, with 11 bases spanning the gap. Germline V CDR1 and CDR2: SGHNT, YYREEE (reference sequence).

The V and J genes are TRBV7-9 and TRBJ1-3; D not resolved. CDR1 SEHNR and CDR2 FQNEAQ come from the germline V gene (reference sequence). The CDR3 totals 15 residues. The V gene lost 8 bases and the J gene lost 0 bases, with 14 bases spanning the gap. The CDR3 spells CASAGGYLSGNTIYF. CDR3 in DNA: TGTGCCAGCGCGGGCGGATACCTCTCTGGAAACACCATATATTTT.

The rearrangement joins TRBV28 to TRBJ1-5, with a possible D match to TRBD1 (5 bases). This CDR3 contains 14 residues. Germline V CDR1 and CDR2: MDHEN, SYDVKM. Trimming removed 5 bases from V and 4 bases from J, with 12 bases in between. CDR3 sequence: CASSATGPNQPQHF. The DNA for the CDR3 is TGTGCCAGCAGTGCAACAGGTCCAAATCAGCCCCAGCATTTT.

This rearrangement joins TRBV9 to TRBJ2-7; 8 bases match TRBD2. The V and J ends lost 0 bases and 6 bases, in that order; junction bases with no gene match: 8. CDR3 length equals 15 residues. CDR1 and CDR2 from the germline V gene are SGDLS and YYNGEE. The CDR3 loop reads CASSVALAGIFEQYF. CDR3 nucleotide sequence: TGTGCCAGCAGCGTAGCATTAGCGGGAATTTTCGAGCAGTACTTC. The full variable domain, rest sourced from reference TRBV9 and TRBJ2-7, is DSGVTQTPKHLITATGQRVTLRCSPRSGDLSVYWYQQSLDQGLQFLIQYYNGEERAKGNILERFSAQQFPDLHSELNLSSLELGDSALYFCASSVALAGIFEQYFGPGTRLTVT.

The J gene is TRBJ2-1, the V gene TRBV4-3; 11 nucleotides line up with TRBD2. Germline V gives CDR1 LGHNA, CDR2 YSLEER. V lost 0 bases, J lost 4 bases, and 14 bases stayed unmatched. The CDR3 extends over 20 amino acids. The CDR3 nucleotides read TGCGCCAGCAGCCAAGATCTATTGAAGTCCACTAGCGGGGGATACAATGAGCAGTTCTTC. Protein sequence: CASSQDLLKSTSGGYNEQFF.